In its sample, the clone carrying this T cell receptor beta chain was seen a few times. CDR1 SGHDT and CDR2 YYEEEE come from the germline V gene. CDR3 size: 14 residues. Trimming cost V 3 bases and J 0 bases, with 9 bases left between them. This sample was included in a study of blood T cell repertoires in COVID-19. About the research overall: From the United States, Italy and Spain came samples of acute and convalescent COVID-19. From T cells, B-cell-depleted T cells, or PBMCs came the material, which was cDNA or gDNA.

The authors' processing: Nucleated cell number was recorded as an estimate derived from reference gene primer amplification. Assay used: immunoSEQ multiplex PCR; TCRdb lists only in-frame clones, some missing. That table furnishes V, J and clone size, whereas the DNA furnished D and trimming. The sample has roughly 29,000 clones, 87% seen once; the top ten hold about 10%. The chain has TRBV5-6 and TRBJ1-1; D is ambiguous. Sequenced sample: peripheral blood. The source is a human donor in a cohort sampled during active COVID-19. CDR3 residues: CASSYVLVNTEAFF. The CDR3 DNA is TGTGCCAGCAGCTACGTCCTAGTGAACACTGAAGCTTTCTTT.